The rows below give T cell receptor beta chains drawn from one sample of a study of blood T cell repertoires in COVID-19. Assay: immunoSEQ multiplex PCR; the TCRdb copy retains only in-frame clones and omits some. Found here are 200,000 to 250,000 clones, 80% to 90% of them singletons; the top ten hold about 4%. Sample: PBMCs or T cells enriched from blood (not recorded which). The receptors were sampled from a woman aged 25 to 39 who had been exposed to COVID-19. CDR3s include the opening cysteine and the closing phenylalanine or tryptophan. Each record gives: D gene, V gene, clone size, J gene, CDR3 protein, CDR3 DNA. A D gene is named only where the DNA matches it firmly. Clone sizes are given selectively: once, few, many, or a class where the clone is expanded.

>NA|TRBV7-6|NA|TRBJ2-7
CASSFSVAGGAYEQYF
NA
>TRBD1|TRBV3-1/TRBV3-2|NA|TRBJ2-3
CASSQESEAGTGSTDTQYF
TGTGCCAGCAGCCAAGAAAGCGAAGCCGGGACAGGGAGCACAGATACGCAGTATTTT
>TRBD1|TRBV7-9|NA|TRBJ1-5
CASSLLPHRGPEQPQHF
TGTGCCAGCAGCTTACTACCCCACAGGGGGCCGGAGCAGCCCCAGCATTTT
>NA|TRBV28|once|TRBJ1-2
CASSARVYYGYTF
TGTGCCAGCAGTGCCAGGGTTTACTATGGCTACACCTTC
>TRBD2|TRBV12-5|NA|TRBJ2-3
CASGLAGGSTDTQYF
TGTGCTAGTGGCCTAGCGGGAGGGAGCACAGATACGCAGTATTTT
>NA|TRBV2|NA|TRBJ1-1
CASSERAGTEAFF
TGTGCCAGCAGTGAACGCGCGGGTACTGAAGCTTTCTTT
>TRBD1|TRBV5-1|NA|TRBJ2-2
CASSLTGGNTGELFF
TGCGCCAGCAGCTTGACAGGGGGGAACACCGGGGAGCTGTTTTTT
>TRBD1|TRBV28|NA|TRBJ2-7
CASSLFHDRATYEQYF
TGTGCCAGCAGTTTATTTCACGACAGGGCCACCTACGAGCAGTACTTC
>TRBD1|TRBV19|NA|TRBJ2-7
CASSIGGTGGNDEQYF
TGTGCCAGTAGTATAGGGGGGACAGGGGGCAATGACGAGCAGTACTTC
>TRBD1|TRBV19|NA|TRBJ2-3
CATHRGGGTDTQYF
TGTGCCACCCACAGAGGGGGCGGCACAGATACGCAGTATTTT
>TRBD1|TRBV7-9|NA|TRBJ1-4
CASSTGTGLIEKLFF
TGTGCCAGCAGCACCGGGACAGGACTTATTGAAAAACTGTTTTTT
>TRBD1|TRBV6-6|NA|TRBJ1-2
CASSYSGTQGTYGYTF
TGTGCCAGCAGTTATTCCGGGACACAGGGGACCTATGGCTACACCTTC
>NA|TRBV28|NA|TRBJ2-3
CASSLQGVGTDTQYF
TGTGCCAGCAGTTTACAAGGGGTCGGCACAGATACGCAGTATTTT
>NA|TRBV27|NA|TRBJ2-3
CASSPHKTGSDTQYF
TGTGCCAGCAGTCCCCATAAGACAGGTTCAGATACGCAGTATTTT
>TRBD2|TRBV6-1|once|TRBJ2-7
CASSENRGEMFHEQYF
TGTGCCAGCAGTGAAAACCGGGGGGAGATGTTCCACGAGCAGTACTTC
>TRBD2|TRBV7-3|NA|TRBJ2-1
CASSLLASGRYNEQFF
TGTGCCAGCAGCTTACTGGCTAGCGGAAGGTACAATGAGCAGTTCTTC
>NA|TRBV11-2|once|TRBJ1-1
CASSGLRTEAFF
TGTGCCAGCAGCGGACTGCGGACTGAAGCTTTCTTT
>TRBD2|TRBV19|NA|TRBJ2-7
CASSVGGAYEQYF
TGTGCCAGTAGTGTGGGAGGGGCCTACGAGCAGTACTTC
>TRBD2|TRBV9|NA|TRBJ2-1
CASSVDPSGAYNEQFF
TGTGCCAGCAGCGTAGATCCTAGCGGGGCCTACAATGAGCAGTTCTTC
>NA|TRBV9|NA|TRBJ1-1
CASSPGRGPEAFF
TGTGCCAGCAGCCCAGGCCGTGGCCCTGAAGCTTTCTTT
>NA|TRBV7-3|NA|TRBJ2-1
CASSLGGGNEQFF
TGTGCCAGCAGCTTAGGTGGGGGGAATGAGCAGTTCTTC
>TRBD2|TRBV15|NA|TRBJ2-7
CATSSPSGRAAEQYF
TGTGCCACCAGCAGTCCTAGCGGGAGGGCAGCCGAGCAGTACTTC
>TRBD1|TRBV30|once|TRBJ1-6
CAWGQGYSPLHF
TGTGCCTGGGGACAGGGGTATTCACCCCTCCACTTT
>NA|TRBV3-1/TRBV3-2|NA|TRBJ2-3
CASSAKTGSTDTQYF
TGTGCCAGCAGCGCGAAGACAGGTAGCACAGATACGCAGTATTTT
>NA|TRBV19|NA|TRBJ1-1
CASSTGITEAFF
TGTGCCAGTAGTACAGGGATCACTGAAGCTTTCTTT
>NA|TRBV20-1|once|TRBJ2-7
CSARVGYEQYF
TGCAGTGCTAGAGTCGGGTACGAGCAGTACTTC
>TRBD2|TRBV4-1|once|TRBJ2-3
CASSQPGLAGKSGSTDTQYF
TGCGCCAGCAGCCAACCGGGACTAGCGGGAAAGTCGGGTAGCACAGATACGCAGTATTTT
>NA|TRBV7-3|few|TRBJ1-5
CASAVSGNQPQHF
TGTGCCAGCGCTGTTAGCGGAAATCAGCCCCAGCATTTT
>NA|TRBV7-2|NA|TRBJ1-1
CASSSYTEAFF
TGTGCCAGCAGCTCTTACACTGAAGCTTTCTTT
>TRBD2|TRBV13|NA|TRBJ2-3
CASSLAETSGRPRDTQYF
TGTGCCAGCAGCTTAGCGGAGACTAGCGGGAGGCCCCGGGATACGCAGTATTTT
>NA|TRBV2|NA|TRBJ2-6
CATQKAAGGFWGANVLTF
TGTGCCACCCAAAAAGCGGCCGGAGGTTTTTGGGGGGCCAACGTCCTGACTTTC
>TRBD1|TRBV7-2|NA|TRBJ1-5
CASSLTGGAGSNQPQHF
TGTGCCAGCAGCTTGACAGGGGGCGCGGGTAGCAATCAGCCCCAGCATTTT
>NA|TRBV6-5|NA|TRBJ1-2
CASSTFDRNYGYTF
TGTGCCAGCAGTACCTTTGACAGAAACTATGGCTACACCTTC
>TRBD1|TRBV19|few|TRBJ2-7
CASSIRTGAYEQYF
TGTGCCAGTAGTATCAGGACAGGGGCCTACGAGCAGTACTTC
>NA|TRBV29-1|NA|TRBJ2-7
CSVKGHSYEQYF
TGCAGCGTTAAGGGGCACTCCTACGAGCAGTACTTC
>NA|TRBV11-2|NA|TRBJ1-2
CASSFVRAAGYTF
TGTGCCAGCAGCTTCGTGCGCGCGGCGGGCTACACCTTC
>TRBD1|TRBV19|NA|TRBJ1-4
CASSIIRDRAEKLFF
TGTGCCAGTAGTATAATCCGGGACAGGGCCGAAAAACTGTTTTTT
>TRBD1|TRBV15|NA|TRBJ2-7
CATSLDRGLDEQYF
TGTGCCACCAGCCTGGACAGGGGGCTTGACGAGCAGTACTTC
>NA|TRBV11-1|NA|TRBJ1-1
CASSKEVFGRRTEAFF
TGTGCCAGCAGCAAGGAGGTTTTCGGGAGGAGGACTGAAGCTTTCTTT
>NA|TRBV20-1|NA|TRBJ2-7
CSASSPSDSYEQYF
TGCAGTGCTAGTAGCCCTAGCGACTCCTACGAGCAGTACTTC
>TRBD1|TRBV5-1|NA|TRBJ2-2
CASSSRGQGWTGELFF
TGCGCCAGCAGCTCCCGGGGACAGGGGTGGACCGGGGAGCTGTTTTTT
>TRBD1|TRBV5-1|NA|TRBJ1-1
CASSLDTGGIVRNTEAFF
TGCGCCAGCAGCTTGGATACAGGGGGCATTGTAAGGAACACTGAAGCTTTCTTT
>NA|TRBV11-2|NA|TRBJ1-2
CASSALRSNYGYTF
TGTGCCAGCAGCGCCCTTAGAAGTAACTATGGCTACACCTTC
>NA|TRBV5-1|NA|TRBJ2-5
CASSLGGTRNPMQETQYF
TGCGCCAGCAGCTTGGGGGGGACACGAAACCCAATGCAAGAGACCCAGTACTTC
>TRBD2|TRBV28|NA|TRBJ2-7
CASSFPQSSGRAYEQYF
TGTGCCAGCAGTTTCCCCCAAAGTAGCGGGAGGGCCTACGAGCAGTACTTC
>TRBD2|TRBV4-1|NA|TRBJ2-1
CASSQGASGRRVGGNEQFF
TGCGCCAGCAGCCAAGGGGCTAGCGGGAGGAGGGTCGGGGGCAATGAGCAGTTCTTC
>NA|TRBV2|few|TRBJ1-6
CASSRTALQEPLHF
TGTGCCAGCAGTCGGACAGCCTTACAAGAACCCCTCCACTTT
>NA|TRBV7-9|NA|TRBJ2-5
CASSLGWDFERETQYF
TGTGCCAGCAGCTTGGGGTGGGACTTTGAAAGGGAGACCCAGTACTTC
>NA|TRBV5-8|NA|TRBJ2-1
CASSLLLTGVGNEQFF
TGTGCCAGCAGCTTACTTCTCACGGGAGTTGGCAATGAGCAGTTCTTC
>NA|TRBV4-2|NA|TRBJ2-1
CASSQDNSGHYNEQFF
TGTGCCAGCAGCCAAGATAATAGCGGACATTACAATGAGCAGTTCTTC
>NA|TRBV19|NA|TRBJ2-7
CASSSRDTLYEQYF
TGTGCCAGTAGCTCCCGGGACACCCTCTACGAGCAGTACTTC
>NA|TRBV7-9|NA|TRBJ1-1
CASSLFGGDTEAFF
TGTGCCAGCAGCTTATTTGGGGGGGACACTGAAGCTTTCTTT
>TRBD1|TRBV7-2|few|TRBJ1-1
CASSFRGPMSLNTEAFF
TGTGCCAGCAGCTTCAGGGGGCCCATGTCTCTGAACACTGAAGCTTTCTTT
>TRBD2|TRBV2|NA|TRBJ2-2
CASSEGGGRATGELFF
TGTGCCAGCAGTGAAGGCGGCGGGAGGGCCACCGGGGAGCTGTTTTTT
>NA|TRBV11-2|few|TRBJ1-4
CASSYGWSNEKLFF
TGTGCCAGCAGCTACGGCTGGAGCAATGAAAAACTGTTTTTT
>TRBD1|TRBV4-1|NA|TRBJ2-7
CASSQDPTQGVVYEQYF
TGCGCCAGCAGCCAAGATCCTACGCAGGGGGTAGTATACGAGCAGTACTTC
>NA|TRBV29-1|NA|TRBJ1-1
CSGTTGTTEAFF
TGCAGCGGTACAACCGGGACAACTGAAGCTTTCTTT
>NA|TRBV9|NA|TRBJ2-5
CASSARGEETQYF
TGTGCCAGCAGCGCCCGTGGAGAAGAGACCCAGTACTTC
>NA|TRBV19|NA|TRBJ2-1
CASSITPGNEQFF
TGTGCCAGTAGTATCACACCAGGGAATGAGCAGTTCTTC
>NA|TRBV19|NA|TRBJ2-7
CASSNRHPYEQYF
TGTGCCAGTAGTAACAGACACCCCTACGAGCAGTACTTC